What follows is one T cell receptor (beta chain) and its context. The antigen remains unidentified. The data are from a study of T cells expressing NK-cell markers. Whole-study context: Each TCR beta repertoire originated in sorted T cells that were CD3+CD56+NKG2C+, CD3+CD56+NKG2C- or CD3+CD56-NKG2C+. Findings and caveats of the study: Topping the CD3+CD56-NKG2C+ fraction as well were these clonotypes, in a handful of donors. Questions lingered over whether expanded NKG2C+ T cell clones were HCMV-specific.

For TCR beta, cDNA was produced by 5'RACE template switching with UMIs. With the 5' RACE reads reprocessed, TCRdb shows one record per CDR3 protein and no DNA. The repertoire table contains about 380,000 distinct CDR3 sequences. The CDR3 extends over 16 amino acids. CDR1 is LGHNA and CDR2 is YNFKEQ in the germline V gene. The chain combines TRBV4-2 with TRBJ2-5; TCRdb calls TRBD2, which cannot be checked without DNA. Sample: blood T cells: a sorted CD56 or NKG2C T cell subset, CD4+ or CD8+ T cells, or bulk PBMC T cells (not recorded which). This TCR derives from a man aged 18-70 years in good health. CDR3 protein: CASSPDFASTQETQYF.